This T cell receptor (beta chain) was sequenced for a study of cytomegalovirus exposure and HLA in healthy donors. Study results and caveats: Researchers counted 180 or so TCR beta chains as cytomegalovirus-associated. Associated with HLA alleles at 0.05 false discovery rate in a later analysis were around 15,000 TCR beta sequences.

Primers included in the PCR were 60 Vbeta and 13 Jbeta primers. Generated by immunoSEQ multiplex PCR, the TCRdb table keeps only in-frame clones and is missing some. The sample consists of approximately 180,000 clones, 75% to 85% of them appearing once. The V end lost 1 base, the J end lost 6 bases, and 7 bases lay between the germline ends. Per the germline V gene, CDR1 is SGHRS and CDR2 is YFSETQ. The CDR3 consists of 12 residues. Note on this clone: Its target is not known.

The sequence came from a woman between 55 and 75 years old in good health and CMV-seropositive. Sequencing input: PBMCs. This sequence joins TRBV5-1 and TRBJ1-2, with D uncertain. The CDR3 nucleotides are TGCGCCAGCAGCTTGAACCAGGATGGCTACACCTTC. Translated, it gives CASSLNQDGYTF.